A single sample gave rise to the 30 T cell receptor beta chains below, sequenced in a study of low-dose radiotherapy and immunotherapy resistance in tumors. First-strand cDNA used TRAV- and TRBV-specific primers, covering alpha and beta chains. The PCR that amplified TCRs ran for 20 to 25 cycles, relying on a constant-region primer and a V-primer adapter. TCRdb processed the reads anew with MiXCR; each CDR3 protein has one entry. The data hold nearly 60,000 distinct CDR3 sequences, with around a quarter observed a single time. Time point indicated: after trial treatment. This sample's treatment: LDRT plus nivolumab, ipilimumab, low-dose cyclophosphamide and aspirin (RACIN trial). This material consisted of PBMCs, taken after low-dose radiotherapy plus immunotherapy. These receptors were obtained from a male donor with prostate cancer.

A remark on this clonotype: With only one base between it and a far larger clone, this is likely a read error. The rearrangement links TRBV12-3 or TRBV12-4 to TRBJ2-1; D gene ambiguous. Trimming pared 7 bases from V and 10 bases from J, leaving 20 bases between. This CDR3 has 14 residues. DNA for the CDR3: TGTGCCAGCACCCCTGGTACTGCTGGCTACGAGCAGTTCTTC. It specifies CASTPGTAGYEQFF.

In this sample, this clonotype turned up many times. The chain is built from TRBV6-6 and TRBJ2-5; the D is unclear. Germline CDR1 reads MNHNY; CDR2 reads SVGAGI (reference sequence). The CDR3 contains 12 residues. Trimming cost V 4 bases and J 3 bases, with 6 bases left between them. The CDR3 loop reads CASSFSEETQYF. CDR3 sequence (DNA): TGTGCCAGCAGTTTCAGCGAAGAGACCCAGTACTTC.

This clonotype was seen repeatedly, ten times or more. The V and J genes are TRBV2 and TRBJ1-3; D is unresolved. V shed 4 bases and J shed 0 bases, with 13 bases lying between them. The germline CDR1 and CDR2 sequences are SNHLY and FYNNEI. The CDR3 runs to 16 residues. In nucleotides, the CDR3 is TGTGCCAGCAGTGTCGCCGGCCTCCGCTCTGGAAACACCATATATTTT. This codes for CASSVAGLRSGNTIYF.

In this sample, this clonotype turned up many times. This rearrangement joins TRBV6-2 or TRBV6-3 to TRBJ2-5; D is uncertain. V was trimmed by 1 base and J by 5 bases, leaving 11 bases between them. Germline loops: CDR1 MNHEY, CDR2 SVGEGT. The CDR3 loop spans 14 amino acids. The DNA for the CDR3 is TGTGCCAGCAGTTACTTAGCATGGTTCGAGACCCAGTACTTC. Protein: CASSYLAWFETQYF.

In its sample, this clonotype was seen many times. The chain uses TRBV20-1 and TRBJ1-1, with a tentative D call TRBD1 (5 bases). Trimming shortened V by 6 bases and J by 3 bases, and 17 bases separated the two germline ends. The CDR3 extends over 14 amino acids. CDR1 and CDR2 (germline): DFQATT, SNEGSKA (reference sequence). The CDR3 spells CSAPPGATDTEAFF. The CDR3 bases are TGCAGTGCGCCCCCCGGGGCTACCGACACTGAAGCTTTCTTT.

This clonotype has ten or more counts. The chain carries TRBV19 and TRBJ2-5; D unresolved. Germline values: CDR1 LNHDA, CDR2 SQIVND (reference sequence). V lost 3 bases to trimming and J lost 2 bases, with 7 bases between them. The CDR3 is made up of 13 amino acids. CDR3 sequence reads: CASSMSLQETQYF. DNA of the CDR3: TGTGCCAGTAGTATGAGCCTACAAGAGACCCAGTACTTC. Based on the CDR3 plus reference TRBV19 and TRBJ2-5, the full variable domain is DGGITQSPKYLFRKEGQNVTLSCEQNLNHDAMYWYRQDPGQGLRLIYYSQIVNDFQKGDIAEGYSVSREKKESFPLTVTSAQKNPTAFYLCASSMSLQETQYFGPGTRLLVL.

This clonotype was counted only a few times. The CDR3 region has the DNA TGCAGTGCTAGAGATCCGGGGGGCCAAAAGTTCTTC. It specifies CSARDPGGQKFF. The gene calls are TRBV20-1 and TRBJ2-1, with D possibly matching TRBD2 (7 bases). The CDR3 covers 12 residues. The germline gives CDR1 DFQATT, CDR2 SNEGSKA (reference sequence). Trimming took 0 bases from V and 14 from J, leaving 14 bases between them.

This clonotype showed up many times. V is TRBV20-1 and J is TRBJ2-2; perhaps TRBD2 as D (5 bases). Germline-derived CDR1 and CDR2 are DFQATT and SNEGSKA (reference sequence). The V and J ends lost 3 bases and 7 bases respectively, with 15 bases between them. This CDR3 region has 14 residues. In DNA form, the CDR3 reads TGCAGTGCTAGGGGTGGGCTAGCCAACGGGGAGCTGTTTTTT. Residues: CSARGGLANGELFF.

This clonotype was recorded at least ten times. The gene calls are TRBV12-3 or TRBV12-4 and TRBJ2-3; 7 positions match TRBD1. The CDR3 runs to 15 residues. V trimming: 1 base; J trimming: 1 base; junction bases outside the gene matches: 2. The CDR3 DNA is TGTGCCAGCAGTTTAGGACAGGGACGCACAGATACGCAGTATTTT. As protein: CASSLGQGRTDTQYF.

This clonotype was recorded many times. The chain is built from TRBV7-2 and TRBJ1-2; D ambiguous. Germline V gene data show CDR1 as SGHTA and CDR2 as FQGNSA. V gave up 5 bases and J gave up 7 bases, with 11 bases separating them. The CDR3 is 12 residues long. CDR3 sequence reads: CASSLGEGGYTF. CDR3 DNA sequence: TGTGCCAGCAGCCTTGGGGAGGGTGGCTACACCTTC.

This clonotype was seen at least ten times. The chain couples TRBV4-3 to TRBJ1-3; D not certain. Germline V gene sequence: CDR1 LGHNA, CDR2 YSLEER. V dropped 1 base and J dropped 9 bases, with 13 bases sitting between them. This CDR3 has 14 amino acids. The CDR3 region is CASSQVNNRGTIYF. CDR3 DNA sequence: TGCGCCAGCAGCCAAGTCAATAACCGGGGCACCATATATTTT.

This clonotype has at least ten counts. V and J are TRBV19 and TRBJ1-5; D not certain. This CDR3 is 13 amino acids long. Germline CDR1 LNHDA, CDR2 SQIVND (reference sequence). V dropped 11 bases and J dropped 9 bases, with 20 bases sitting between them. CDR3 nucleotide sequence: TGTGCCTCCAAAGATGCGGGATCAAGGCCCCAGCATTTT. Protein product: CASKDAGSRPQHF.

This clonotype was found many times. V gene TRBV9 combines with J gene TRBJ2-1; 15 nucleotides agree with TRBD2. Germline assignment: CDR1 SGDLS and CDR2 YYNGEE. The ends lost 3 bases at V and 8 bases at J; junction bases unmatched: 6. CDR3 length: 16 residues. The CDR3: CASSGGTSGGLDEQFF. The CDR3 coding sequence is TGTGCCAGCAGCGGGGGGACTAGCGGGGGGCTTGATGAGCAGTTCTTC.

This clonotype was seen repeatedly, ten times or more. The V call is TRBV30, the J call TRBJ1-2; tentative D call: TRBD1 (5 bases). The CDR3 runs to 12 residues. Trimming took 3 bases from V and 10 from J, leaving 15 bases between them. CDR1 and CDR2 from the germline V gene are GTSNPN and SVGIG (reference sequence). In DNA form, the CDR3 reads TGTGCCTGGAGCGGCGGACACGGGTTCTACACCTTC. Its protein is CAWSGGHGFYTF.

This clonotype was recorded at least ten times. CDR3 protein: CASSPDRRNEKLFF. The CDR3 DNA sequence: TGTGCCAGCAGCCCGGACAGGCGAAATGAAAAACTGTTTTTT. The chain uses TRBV5-4 and TRBJ1-4, with 7 bases identical to TRBD1. The length of the CDR3 is 14 residues. The germline CDR1 and CDR2 sequences are SGHNT and YYREEE (reference sequence). V gave up 4 bases and J gave up 5 bases; unmatched junction bases: 5.

At least ten counts were recorded for this clonotype. J is TRBJ2-5 and V is TRBV7-3; D uncertain. The ends were cut back, 5 bases at V and 0 bases at J, with 7 bases in the middle. The CDR3 has 13 residues. Germline V gene sequence: CDR1 SGHTA, CDR2 FQGTGA. The CDR3 sequence is CASSRGNQETQYF. The CDR3 DNA follows: TGTGCCAGCAGCCGCGGCAACCAAGAGACCCAGTACTTC.

This clonotype occurred many times. The CDR3 bases are TGTGCCAGCAGTCGGACTAGCGGAAGCTCCTACAATGAGCAGTTCTTC. Amino acids: CASSRTSGSSYNEQFF. The V and J genes are TRBV28 and TRBJ2-1; 10 bases fit TRBD2. The CDR3 covers 16 residues. J lost 0 bases, V lost 5 bases, and 4 bases had no gene match. The germline CDR1 and CDR2 sequences are MDHEN and SYDVKM. Full variable domain (outside the CDR3, taken from reference TRBV28 and TRBJ2-1): DVKVTQSSRYLVKRTGEKVFLECVQDMDHENMFWYRQDPGLGLRLIYFSYDVKMKEKGDIPEGYSVSREKKERFSLILESASTNQTSMYLCASSRTSGSSYNEQFFGPGTRLTVL.

There are many counts of this clonotype. The rearrangement joins TRBV28 to TRBJ2-5, with 11 bases fitting TRBD1. The ends lost 6 bases at V and 5 bases at J; junction bases unmatched: 11. The CDR3 contains 16 residues. Germline V CDR1 and CDR2: MDHEN, SYDVKM. The CDR3 loop is CASRPQGTGGLETQYF. The DNA for the CDR3 is TGTGCCAGCAGACCTCAAGGGACAGGGGGTTTGGAGACCCAGTACTTC.

The gene calls are TRBV11-2 and TRBJ1-2; D possibly corresponds to TRBD1 (6 bases). CDR1 is SGHAT and CDR2 is FQNNGV in the germline V gene. The V end lost 0 bases, the J end lost 4 bases, and 12 bases lay between the germline ends. This CDR3 region has 15 residues. The DNA of the CDR3 is TGTGCCAGCAGCTTAGACCCGGGGGCACTCTATGGCTACACCTTC. This codes for CASSLDPGALYGYTF. The full variable domain, in which reference TRBV11-2 and TRBJ1-2 provide the parts outside the CDR3, is EAGVAQSPRYKIIEKRQSVAFWCNPISGHATLYWYQQILGQGPKLLIQFQNNGVVDDSQLPKDRFSAERLKGVDSTLKIQPAKLEDSAVYLCASSLDPGALYGYTFGSGTRLTVV.

Worth noting for this clonotype: This may arise from a read error, as a much more abundant clone is one base away. The V gene is TRBV12-3 or TRBV12-4, the J gene TRBJ1-1; 9 nucleotides align to TRBD1. CDR3 length equals 16 residues. The CDR3 region has the DNA TGTGCCAGCAGTTATCTGTTCGGGACAGGGCACACTGAAGCTTGCTTT. It translates to CASSYLFGTGHTEACF.

At least ten counts were recorded for this clonotype. The chain combines TRBV5-6 with TRBJ1-1; no clear D gene. There are 12 residues in the CDR3. Germline V gene data show CDR1 as SGHDT and CDR2 as YYEEEE. V was pared by 4 bases and J by 1 base, with 5 bases between. This CDR3 is CASSLWNTEAFF. CDR3 in DNA: TGTGCCAGCAGCCTCTGGAACACTGAAGCTTTCTTT.

This clonotype was counted at least ten times. This sequence joins TRBV29-1 and TRBJ1-2; D not resolved. CDR3 length: 10 residues. Deletions cut 6 bases from V and 8 bases from J, with 10 bases between. The germline CDR1 and CDR2 sequences are SQVTM and ANQGSEA. The CDR3 spells CSVGMEGYTF. The CDR3 nucleotides read TGCAGCGTGGGCATGGAGGGCTACACCTTC.

This rearrangement joins TRBV6-2 or TRBV6-3 to TRBJ2-7, with 8 nucleotides matching TRBD2. The CDR3 is 19 amino acids. CDR1 is MNHEY and CDR2 is SVGEGT in the germline V gene. J lost 0 bases, V lost 2 bases, and 15 bases had no gene match. CDR3 loop: CASSYRGNVKAGVSYEQYF. Written as DNA, the CDR3 is TGTGCCAGCAGTTACAGGGGGAACGTTAAAGCGGGAGTCTCCTACGAGCAGTACTTC.

This clonotype was found a few times. The chain links TRBV20-1 to TRBJ2-5; D possibly corresponds to TRBD2 (5 bases). Germline CDR1 is DFQATT and CDR2 is SNEGSKA (reference sequence). The V gene lost 5 bases and the J gene lost 5 bases, with 18 bases spanning the gap. The CDR3 is 14 residues long. The CDR3 DNA reads TGCAGTGCTCGCCCCCCCGTCGGCGGGGAGACCCAGTACTTC. Amino acids: CSARPPVGGETQYF.

This clonotype was recorded at least ten times. The V call is TRBV7-8, the J call TRBJ2-1; 7 bases line up with TRBD2. Unmatched junction bases numbered 16, after V lost 5 bases and J lost 6 bases. The CDR3 sequence is 17 residues long. Germline loops: CDR1 SGHVS, CDR2 FQNEAQ. The CDR3 spells CASSLAGGTLKGNEQFF. DNA for the CDR3: TGTGCCAGCAGCCTCGCCGGGGGGACTCTCAAGGGCAATGAGCAGTTCTTC.

The chain joins TRBV24-1 to TRBJ2-1, with a possible D match to TRBD2 (5 bases). CDR1 and CDR2 (germline): KGHDR, SFDVKD. This CDR3 contains 15 residues. Between the trimmed V and J ends, which lost 3 bases and 5 bases, there was a span of 13 bases. CDR3 nucleotide sequence: TGTGCCACCAGTGATCAGAGTAGCGCCAACAATGAGCAGTTCTTC. Residues: CATSDQSSANNEQFF.

Many counts were recorded for this clonotype. This chain links TRBV7-8 with TRBJ2-1, with 7 bases fitting TRBD2. The CDR3 has 15 residues. Germline CDR1 reads SGHVS; CDR2 reads FQNEAQ. With 1 base clipped from V and 7 bases from J, the junction kept 7 bases outside the gene matches. The CDR3 here is CASSLGMGLINEQFF. The CDR3 coding sequence is TGTGCCAGCAGCTTAGGCATGGGACTAATTAATGAGCAGTTCTTC.

In this sample, this clonotype turned up many times. This chain uses TRBV6-2 or TRBV6-3 with TRBJ2-7; TRBD1 might be the D (5 bases). V was pared by 4 bases and J by 2 bases, with 12 bases between. Germline V CDR1 and CDR2: MNHEY, SVGEGT. CDR3 length: 14 residues. CDR3 residues: CASSSRTPTYEQYF. In DNA, the CDR3 is TGTGCCAGCAGTTCACGGACACCGACCTACGAGCAGTACTTC.

The chain is built from TRBV5-1 and TRBJ2-3; weak D call: TRBD2 (5 bases). CDR1 SGHRS and CDR2 YFSETQ come from the germline V gene. V shed 3 bases and J shed 2 bases, with 10 bases lying between them. The CDR3 has 14 residues. The CDR3 protein is CASSSGGNTDTQYF. CDR3 in DNA: TGCGCCAGCAGCTCCGGAGGCAACACAGATACGCAGTATTTT.

The genes are TRBV7-2 and TRBJ1-5; no firm D call. CDR1 and CDR2 from the germline V gene are SGHTA and FQGNSA. The V end lost 1 base, the J end lost 4 bases, and 11 bases lay between the germline ends. The length of the CDR3 is 15 residues. CDR3 sequence reads: CASSLVKGGNQPQHF. CDR3 coding DNA: TGTGCCAGCAGCTTAGTTAAGGGAGGGAATCAGCCCCAGCATTTT.